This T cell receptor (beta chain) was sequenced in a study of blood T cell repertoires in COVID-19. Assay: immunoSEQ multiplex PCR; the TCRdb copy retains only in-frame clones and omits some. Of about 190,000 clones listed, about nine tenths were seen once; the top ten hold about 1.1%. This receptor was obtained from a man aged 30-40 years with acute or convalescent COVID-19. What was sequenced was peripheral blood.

CDR3: CSATDRDGYTF. The CDR3 coding sequence is TGCAGTGCTACGGACAGGGACGGCTACACCTTC. The rearrangement links TRBV20-1 to TRBJ1-2, with TRBD1 matching over 8 bases. J was trimmed by 8 bases and V by 4 bases; bases with no gene match: 3. This CDR3 is built from 11 residues. Germline lookup yields CDR1 DFQATT and CDR2 SNEGSKA (reference sequence).